Each of the 17 T cell receptor beta chains below was sequenced from the same sample in a study of blood T cell repertoires in COVID-19. Some clones are missing from TCRdb's copy, which holds only in-frame ones; the method was immunoSEQ multiplex PCR. Of about 12,000 clones listed, around nine tenths are singletons. Sequencing input: peripheral blood. These receptors were obtained from a man aged 65 to 79 with active COVID-19.

V gene TRBV5-1 combines with J gene TRBJ2-7; TRBD1 is a possible D gene (6 bases). The germline CDR1 and CDR2 sequences are SGHRS and YFSETQ. V was trimmed by 5 bases and J by 5 bases, leaving 17 bases between them. The CDR3 runs 14 residues. CDR3 sequence reads: CASRGYRAGDEQYF. Here the CDR3 DNA reads TGCGCCAGCAGGGGGTACAGGGCTGGGGACGAGCAGTACTTC. Together with reference TRBV5-1 and TRBJ2-7, the CDR3 gives the full variable domain: KAGVTQTPRYLIKTRGQQVTLSCSPISGHRSVSWYQQTPGQGLQFLFEYFSETQRNKGNFPGRFSGRQFSNSRSEMNVSTLELGDSALYLCASRGYRAGDEQYFGPGTRLTVT.

V is TRBV7-9 and J is TRBJ2-5, with a weak D call TRBD2 (6 bases). V was trimmed by 5 bases and J by 5 bases, leaving 18 bases between them. This CDR3 is 15 amino acids long. Germline V gene lookup returns CDR1 SEHNR and CDR2 FQNEAQ (reference sequence). CDR3: CASSPGTHGGETQYF. Here the CDR3 DNA reads TGTGCCAGCAGCCCAGGGACCCATGGAGGGGAGACCCAGTACTTC. Full variable domain (rest looked up from reference TRBV7-9 and TRBJ2-5): DTGVSQNPRHKITKRGQNVTFRCDPISEHNRLYWYRQTLGQGPEFLTYFQNEAQLEKSRLLSDRFSAERPKGSFSTLEIQRTEQGDSAMYLCASSPGTHGGETQYFGPGTRLLVL.

The V call is TRBV6-6, the J call TRBJ2-7; 9 positions match TRBD2. The CDR3 contains 15 residues. V lost 3 bases and J lost 3; bases outside the gene matches: 6. From germline, CDR1 is MNHNY and CDR2 SVGAGI (reference sequence). The CDR3 coding sequence is TGTGCCAGCAGTTATGTAGCGGGGGCCTTCTACGAGCAGTACTTC. Translated: CASSYVAGAFYEQYF.

The chain is built from TRBV11-3 and TRBJ2-7, with D perhaps matching TRBD2 (5 bases). Between the trimmed V and J ends, which lost 2 bases and 3 bases, there was a span of 20 bases. CDR3 length equals 17 residues. CDR1 and CDR2 (germline): SGHNT, YENEEA. CDR3 in amino acids: CASSLSLPTRDFYEQYF. Here the CDR3 DNA reads TGTGCCAGCAGCTTATCCCTCCCCACCCGGGATTTCTACGAGCAGTACTTC.

V and J are TRBV2 and TRBJ2-2, with 14 positions matching TRBD2. The CDR3 loop spans 16 amino acids. Germline lookup yields CDR1 SNHLY and CDR2 FYNNEI. With 7 bases clipped from V and 6 bases from J, the junction kept 7 bases outside the gene matches. CDR3 nucleotides: TGTGCCAGCACCCGCGGGACTAGCGGGAGACCCGGGGAGCTGTTTTTT. Residues: CASTRGTSGRPGELFF. The complete variable domain, with remaining parts taken from reference TRBV2 and TRBJ2-2, reads EPEVTQTPSHQVTQMGQEVILRCVPISNHLYFYWYRQILGQKVEFLVSFYNNEISEKSEIFDDQFSVERPDGSNFTLKIRSTKLEDSAMYFCASTRGTSGRPGELFFGEGSRLTVL.

J is TRBJ2-3 and V is TRBV7-8; D might be TRBD1 (5 bases). Per germline, CDR1 SGHVS and CDR2 FQNEAQ. Trimming shortened V by 5 bases and J by 4 bases, and 13 bases separated the two germline ends. The CDR3 has 14 amino acids. The CDR3, as DNA: TGTGCCAGCAGCACCGACAGTGCCGCAGATACGCAGTATTTT. Translating gives CASSTDSAADTQYF.

The chain employs TRBV9 and TRBJ1-2; tentative D call: TRBD1 (5 bases). The CDR3 length is 15 residues. V was trimmed by 3 bases and J by 9 bases, leaving 21 bases between them. The germline gives CDR1 SGDLS, CDR2 YYNGEE. The CDR3 DNA follows: TGTGCCAGCAGCGCCTCTACGGGACTTATATATCGCTACACCTTC. This codes for CASSASTGLIYRYTF.

This clone was detected a few times. The same CDR3 arises from other DNA sequences in this sample as well. The chain carries TRBV19 and TRBJ2-7; TRBD2 matches 10 bases. The ends lost 8 bases at V and 4 bases at J; junction bases unmatched: 11. The CDR3 totals 15 residues. Germline V gene data show CDR1 as LNHDA and CDR2 as SQIVND (reference sequence). In DNA form, the CDR3 reads TGTGCCAGTCAACGAAGCGGGGGGGCCGGGTACGAGCAGTACTTC. Encoded protein: CASQRSGGAGYEQYF.

The chain employs TRBV7-8 and TRBJ2-1; 12 bases line up with TRBD2. V was clipped by 4 bases and J by 2 bases; unmatched bases: 3. This CDR3 is built from 16 residues. CDR1 SGHVS and CDR2 FQNEAQ come from the germline V gene. The CDR3: CASSSLAGGPYNEQFF. DNA for the CDR3: TGTGCCAGCAGCTCACTAGCGGGGGGACCCTACAATGAGCAGTTCTTC.

The V and J genes are TRBV7-2 and TRBJ2-5; 11 nucleotides line up with TRBD2. Germline loops: CDR1 SGHTA, CDR2 FQGNSA. J lost 9 bases, V lost 7 bases, and 16 bases had no gene match. The CDR3 is 16 residues long. The CDR3 region has the DNA TGTGCCAGCACAATACTTAGCGGGGGGGCCCAGGGGGCCCAGTACTTC. Translation: CASTILSGGAQGAQYF.

This rearrangement joins TRBV7-6 to TRBJ2-2; D is possibly TRBD1 (6 bases). Germline V gives CDR1 SGHVS, CDR2 FNYEAQ. The CDR3 runs 15 residues. Trimming left V 5 bases short and J 6 bases short, with 16 bases between. CDR3 protein: CASSQITQGPGELFF. The CDR3 DNA reads TGTGCCAGCAGCCAAATAACACAGGGCCCCGGGGAGCTGTTTTTT.

The V call is TRBV7-9, the J call TRBJ2-5; D remains unclear. The V gene's germline CDR1 is SEHNR and CDR2 FQNEAQ (reference sequence). V was cut by 1 base and J by 2 bases, with 8 bases left in between. The CDR3 is made up of 14 amino acids. In nucleotides, the CDR3 is TGTGCCAGCAGCTTAGTGGGCTGGCAAGAGACCCAGTACTTC. Translating gives CASSLVGWQETQYF.

The rearrangement uses TRBV7-6 and TRBJ2-7; 8 nucleotides align to TRBD2. V gave up 5 bases and J gave up 7 bases; unmatched junction bases: 16. CDR3 size: 16 residues. In germline, CDR1 is SGHVS, CDR2 FNYEAQ. The CDR3 loop reads CASSALTGTSTGEQYF. The CDR3 DNA sequence: TGTGCCAGCAGCGCCTTGACCGGGACTAGTACGGGGGAGCAGTACTTC.

This chain links TRBV30 with TRBJ2-7; 7 nucleotides agree with TRBD2. The length of the CDR3 is 12 residues. Per the germline V gene, CDR1 is GTSNPN and CDR2 is SVGIG (reference sequence). The V gene end was trimmed by 5 bases and the J gene end by 4 bases; junction bases not matched to a gene: 5. The DNA for the CDR3 is TGTGCCTGGGGGGGGGACTCATACGAGCAGTACTTC. Translated, it gives CAWGGDSYEQYF.

This sequence joins TRBV5-1 and TRBJ1-2; 8 nucleotides agree with TRBD1. Germline loops: CDR1 SGHRS, CDR2 YFSETQ. This CDR3 has 15 residues. V lost 4 bases, J lost 7 bases, and 12 bases stayed unmatched. The DNA of the CDR3 is TGCGCCAGCAGCCTCTATCTACAGGGGGACTTTGGCTACACCTTC. It is translated as CASSLYLQGDFGYTF.

This clone has only one observation. The J gene is TRBJ1-4, the V gene TRBV6-1; D not certain. The CDR3 consists of 15 residues. Germline V gene sequence: CDR1 MNHNS, CDR2 SASEGT. V gave up 1 base and J gave up 7 bases, with 13 bases separating them. CDR3 DNA: TGTGCCAGCAGTGAAGGGCCAGTTACAAGTGAAAAACTGTTTTTT. Its translation: CASSEGPVTSEKLFF.

The chain combines TRBV7-6 with TRBJ1-1; 8 positions agree with TRBD1. This CDR3 contains 16 residues. J was trimmed by 0 bases and V by 5 bases; bases with no gene match: 8. From germline, CDR1 is SGHVS and CDR2 FNYEAQ. The CDR3 sequence: CASSASGGSVNTEAFF. Written as DNA, the CDR3 is TGTGCCAGCAGCGCTTCAGGGGGCTCGGTGAACACTGAAGCTTTCTTT.